This TCR beta chain derives from a study of blood T cell repertoires in COVID-19 (dated by TCRdb to 2020 to 2022). In the study overall: Collaborator samples came from the United States, Italy and Spain and covered acute and convalescent phases of COVID-19. Subjects who had been exposed to COVID-19, were actively infected with it, or had recovered from it provided the deeply sampled blood TCRbeta repertoires that made up the dataset. Nearly every sample came with metadata listing a de-identified subject ID, COVID-19 status, age in years and sex. The repertoires were released in a freely available public database intended as a resource for research on the immune response to SARS-CoV-2. The prospective study material was composed of cDNA or gDNA derived from T cells, B-cell-depleted T cells, or PBMCs. Where available, HLA class I and class II types were obtained from metadata supplied by the sample provider rather than from assay-based typing. Samples were obtained from the ongoing ImmuneRACE study (first 160 participants) and from some 1,200 subjects provided by 6 global collaborators.

General study outcomes and caveats: The quantity of clinical and demographic metadata differed by source and by participant and was supplied without curation.

Worth noting for this clone: The specificity of this receptor is unknown. There are no base qualities to consult, and no much larger clone falls within one base.

Collaborating institutions collected whole blood in K2EDTA tubes following their own protocols. For TCRbeta analysis, collaborators shipped samples in one of three forms: frozen whole blood, isolated PBMCs, or DNA extracted from either of those sample types. The immunoSEQ Assay, a bias-controlled multiplex PCR, was used to amplify TCRbeta CDR3 regions from genomic DNA. The original pipeline was this. The number of nucleated cells in each sample was estimated from the amplification of reference gene primers within the assay. Sequence reads were collapsed and filtered to measure the absolute abundance of every unique TCRbeta CDR3 rearrangement. For each sample, productive Simpson clonality was calculated as the square root of Simpson's diversity index over productive rearrangements. Entries here come from immuneACCESS through TCRdb and include only in-frame sequences with V and J called. Some clones fail to appear in such tables; in the studies checked, an unresolved V gene covers under half of the shortfall, and the cause of the remainder is unknown. The V and J calls and clone size come from that table; D and trimming were worked out from the DNA. This sample holds some 260,000 clones; roughly 80% were observed only once. The top ten clonotypes cover 4.5% to 5% of the sample.

CDR1 is given as MDHEN and CDR2 as SYDVKM, both from the germline V gene. Measured from the cysteine to the phenylalanine, the CDR3 is 12 residues long. Of the read, only the CDR3 DNA is kept; its 36 bases are in frame from base 1. The junction shows trimming of 6 bases on V and 5 bases on J, plus 10 bases between the germline ends. The clonotype was recovered from a woman of 80 years or more with active or convalescent COVID-19. The sequenced sample was peripheral blood. Rearrangement joined TRBV28 to TRBJ1-2; the D gene cannot be resolved reliably. The sequenced DNA is TGTGCCAGCAGACTCACAGCTTATGGCTACACCTTC. This sequence encodes CASRLTAYGYTF.